The 13 T cell receptor beta chains below all came from one sample that was sequenced in a study of identical twins. TCRdb fed the 5' RACE reads into MiXCR, producing one record per CDR3 protein. The sample lists about 890,000 distinct CDR3 sequences; more than 9% were seen once. Another study also made use of these data, one on yellow fever vaccine responses in identical twins.

Input material: PBMCs. These TCRs come from a woman younger than 35 in good health.

This clonotype has more than one count but fewer than ten. J is TRBJ1-2 and V is TRBV5-1, with D maybe TRBD1 (5 bases). This CDR3 contains 17 residues. V lost 0 bases, J lost 0 bases, and 15 bases lay in between. Germline CDR1 SGHRS, CDR2 YFSETQ. The CDR3 reads CASSLDVDSDTNYGYTF. For the CDR3, the DNA is TGCGCCAGCAGCTTGGATGTCGACAGCGATACTAACTATGGCTACACCTTC.

The chain couples TRBV12-3 or TRBV12-4 to TRBJ2-7; D possibly matches TRBD1 or TRBD2 (5 bases each). V was shortened by 8 bases and J by 5 bases, with 22 bases between the two germline ends. This CDR3 has 15 amino acids. CDR3 in amino acids: CASYSPIRGFNEQYF. DNA of the CDR3: TGTGCCAGCTATTCCCCCATCCGGGGCTTTAACGAGCAGTACTTC.

In this sample, this clonotype turned up a few times. The rearrangement links TRBV29-1 to TRBJ2-3; D might be TRBD2 (5 bases). This CDR3 has 14 residues. Germline CDR1 and CDR2: SQVTM and ANQGSEA. V lost 4 bases and J lost 0, with 11 bases in between. Written as DNA, the CDR3 is TGCAGCGTTGGTCGGGCTAGCAGCACAGATACGCAGTATTTT. Protein product: CSVGRASSTDTQYF.

This clonotype showed up just a few times. The chain recombines TRBV20-1 with TRBJ2-7; perhaps TRBD1 as D (5 bases). The V end was cut by 3 bases, the J end by 7 bases, with 16 bases between. Germline assignment: CDR1 DFQATT and CDR2 SNEGSKA (reference sequence). This CDR3 comprises 13 residues. The CDR3 protein is CSAREHGAWEQYV. The DNA for the CDR3 is TGCAGTGCTAGGGAGCATGGGGCGTGGGAGCAGTACGTC.

This clonotype has just a few counts. The chain combines TRBV4-2 with TRBJ2-2, with 8 bases matching TRBD2. V lost 0 bases to trimming and J lost 4 bases; unmatched junction nucleotides: 4. The germline gives CDR1 LGHNA, CDR2 YNFKEQ. The CDR3 is 16 residues long. CDR3 DNA sequence: TGTGCCAGCAGCCAAGACCCCCGGGGGGGCACCGGGGAGCTGTTTTTT. It is translated as CASSQDPRGGTGELFF.

This clonotype was seen more than once but under ten times. The rearrangement links TRBV7-9 to TRBJ2-2; D remains unclear. Trimming shortened V by 4 bases and J by 10 bases, and 28 bases separated the two germline ends. This CDR3 region has 18 residues. CDR1 and CDR2 (germline): SEHNR, FQNEAQ (reference sequence). This chain's CDR3 is CASSYRPPGHLNPSELFF. The CDR3 region has the DNA TGTGCCAGCAGCTATAGACCCCCCGGGCACTTAAACCCTTCGGAGCTGTTTTTT.

This clonotype was observed a few times. The chain joins TRBV6-2 or TRBV6-3 to TRBJ1-2; 9 nucleotides align to TRBD1. Germline V CDR1 and CDR2: MNHEY, SVGEGT. The CDR3 totals 14 residues. The junction had 3 bases not matched to a gene; V was cut back by 0 bases and J by 7 bases. For the CDR3, the DNA is TGTGCCAGCAGTTACTCGGCGACAGGGGGTGGCTACACCTTC. It is translated as CASSYSATGGGYTF.

This clonotype has at least ten counts. The rearrangement links TRBV5-5 to TRBJ1-4, with a tentative D call TRBD1 (6 bases). The V end lost 0 bases, the J end lost 4 bases, and 10 bases lay between the germline ends. CDR1 SGHKS and CDR2 YYEKEE come from the germline V gene (reference sequence). The CDR3 contains 15 residues. In DNA form, the CDR3 reads TGTGCCAGCAGCTTGGTCGGGGGCATTAATGAAAAACTGTTTTTT. Residues: CASSLVGGINEKLFF.

In this sample, this clonotype turned up many times. This chain connects TRBV28 to TRBJ1-1; 8 positions agree with TRBD1. The V and J ends lost 3 bases and 5 bases, in that order; junction bases with no gene match: 2. The CDR3 runs to 13 residues. Germline CDR1 and CDR2: MDHEN and SYDVKM. In DNA, the CDR3 is TGTGCCAGCAGTTTCAGGGGGCGAACTGAAGCTTTCTTT. It yields the protein CASSFRGRTEAFF.

The chain joins TRBV6-1 to TRBJ2-1; 8 positions match TRBD1. Germline V CDR1 and CDR2: MNHNS, SASEGT. Germline trimming cut 7 bases from V and 7 bases from J; bases unmatched to any gene: 21. The CDR3 has 18 residues. CDR3 in amino acids: CASTFEFRLRGRGNEQFF. CDR3 bases: TGTGCCAGCACCTTCGAATTCCGCCTCAGGGGGCGCGGGAATGAGCAGTTCTTC.

This clonotype was recorded at least ten times. The V gene is TRBV28, the J gene TRBJ1-1, with D hard to call. Trimming stripped 5 bases from V and 3 bases from J, with 7 bases between. This CDR3 has 12 residues. CDR1 is MDHEN, CDR2 SYDVKM, per germline. Here the CDR3 reads CASSGRYTEAFF. In nucleotides, the CDR3 is TGTGCCAGCAGTGGGAGGTACACTGAAGCTTTCTTT.

V gene TRBV5-6 combines with J gene TRBJ2-3; 8 bases match TRBD2. CDR1 SGHDT and CDR2 YYEEEE come from the germline V gene. CDR3 length: 15 amino acids. The trim removed 2 bases at V and 7 bases at J, leaving 9 bases unmatched. The CDR3, as DNA: TGTGCCAGCAGCTTTGACGGGGGGGCGTTATATACGCAGTATTTT. Translated: CASSFDGGALYTQYF.

The chain combines TRBV11-2 with TRBJ2-1, with 7 bases aligning to TRBD1. Germline assignment: CDR1 SGHAT and CDR2 FQNNGV. The ends lost 7 bases at V and 12 bases at J; junction bases unmatched: 6. The CDR3 loop spans 11 amino acids. In DNA, the CDR3 is TGTGCCAGCACGACCGGGACAGTGCAGTTCTTC. This translates into CASTTGTVQFF.